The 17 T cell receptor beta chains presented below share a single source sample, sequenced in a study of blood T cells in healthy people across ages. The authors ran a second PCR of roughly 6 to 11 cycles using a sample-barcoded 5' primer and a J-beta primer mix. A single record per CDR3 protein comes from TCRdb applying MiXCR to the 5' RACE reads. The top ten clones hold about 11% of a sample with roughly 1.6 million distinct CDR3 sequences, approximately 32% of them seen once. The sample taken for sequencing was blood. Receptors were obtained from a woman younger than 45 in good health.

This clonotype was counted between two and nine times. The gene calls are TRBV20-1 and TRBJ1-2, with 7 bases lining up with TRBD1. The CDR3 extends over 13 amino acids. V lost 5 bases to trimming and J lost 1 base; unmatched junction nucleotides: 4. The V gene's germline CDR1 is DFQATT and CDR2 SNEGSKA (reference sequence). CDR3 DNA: TGCAGTGCTGCGACAGGGAGTAACTATGGCTACACCTTC. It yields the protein CSAATGSNYGYTF.

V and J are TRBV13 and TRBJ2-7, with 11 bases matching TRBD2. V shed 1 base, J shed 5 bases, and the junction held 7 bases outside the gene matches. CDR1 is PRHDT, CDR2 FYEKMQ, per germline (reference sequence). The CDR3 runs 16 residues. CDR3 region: CASSLVAGGVDNEQYF. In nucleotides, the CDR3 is TGTGCCAGCAGCTTAGTAGCGGGAGGGGTTGACAACGAGCAGTACTTC.

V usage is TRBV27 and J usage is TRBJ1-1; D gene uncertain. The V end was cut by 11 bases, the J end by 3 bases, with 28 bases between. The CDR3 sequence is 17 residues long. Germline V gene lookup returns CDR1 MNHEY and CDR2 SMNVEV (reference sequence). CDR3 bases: TGTGCCGGCGGATCTCGGGAGGTGGCTTATTCCCACACTGAAGCTTTCTTT. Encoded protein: CAGGSREVAYSHTEAFF.

The CDR3 here is CASSSTVQIEVNEQYF. In nucleotides, the CDR3 is TGTGCCAGCAGCTCAACAGTACAGATCGAGGTTAACGAGCAGTACTTC. The chain employs TRBV11-2 and TRBJ2-7; D not certain. Trimming removed 4 bases at V and 5 bases at J, with 21 bases between. Looked up from germline, CDR1 is SGHAT and CDR2 is FQNNGV. The CDR3 loop spans 16 amino acids. The whole variable domain, remainder taken from reference TRBV11-2 and TRBJ2-7, is EAGVAQSPRYKIIEKRQSVAFWCNPISGHATLYWYQQILGQGPKLLIQFQNNGVVDDSQLPKDRFSAERLKGVDSTLKIQPAKLEDSAVYLCASSSTVQIEVNEQYFGPGTRLTVT.

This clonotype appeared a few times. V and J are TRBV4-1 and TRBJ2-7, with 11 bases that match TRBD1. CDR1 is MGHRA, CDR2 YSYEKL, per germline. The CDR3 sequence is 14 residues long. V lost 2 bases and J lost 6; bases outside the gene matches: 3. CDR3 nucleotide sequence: TGCGCCAGCAGCCAACTTGGGACAGGGGGCGAGCAGTACTTC. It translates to CASSQLGTGGEQYF.

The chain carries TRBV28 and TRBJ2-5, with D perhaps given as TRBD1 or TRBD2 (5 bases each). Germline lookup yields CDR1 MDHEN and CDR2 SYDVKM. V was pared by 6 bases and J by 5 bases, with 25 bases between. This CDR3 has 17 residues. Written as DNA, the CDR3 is TGTGCCAGCAGAAGACGGGGACCTGCCCCCAACAAGGAGACCCAGTACTTC. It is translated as CASRRRGPAPNKETQYF.

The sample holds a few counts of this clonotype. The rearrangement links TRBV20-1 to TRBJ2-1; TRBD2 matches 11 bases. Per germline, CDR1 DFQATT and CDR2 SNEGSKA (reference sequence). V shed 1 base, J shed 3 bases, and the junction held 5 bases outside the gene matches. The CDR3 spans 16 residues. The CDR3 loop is CSARVRLAGSYNEQFF. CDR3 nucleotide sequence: TGCAGTGCTAGAGTCCGACTAGCGGGGAGCTACAATGAGCAGTTCTTC.

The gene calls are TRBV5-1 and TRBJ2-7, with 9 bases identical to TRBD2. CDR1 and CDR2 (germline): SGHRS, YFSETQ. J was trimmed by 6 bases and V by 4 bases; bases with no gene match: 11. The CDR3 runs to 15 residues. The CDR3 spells CASSLVPGLAREQYF. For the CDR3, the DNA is TGCGCCAGCAGCCTAGTTCCGGGACTAGCTCGCGAGCAGTACTTC. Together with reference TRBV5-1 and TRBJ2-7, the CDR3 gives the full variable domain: KAGVTQTPRYLIKTRGQQVTLSCSPISGHRSVSWYQQTPGQGLQFLFEYFSETQRNKGNFPGRFSGRQFSNSRSEMNVSTLELGDSALYLCASSLVPGLAREQYFGPGTRLTVT.

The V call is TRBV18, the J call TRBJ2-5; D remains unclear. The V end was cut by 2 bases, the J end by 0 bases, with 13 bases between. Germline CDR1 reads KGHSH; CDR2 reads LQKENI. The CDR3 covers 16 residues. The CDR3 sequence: CASSPVLTSDQETQYF. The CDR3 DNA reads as TGTGCCAGCTCACCAGTGCTTACCTCGGACCAAGAGACCCAGTACTTC.

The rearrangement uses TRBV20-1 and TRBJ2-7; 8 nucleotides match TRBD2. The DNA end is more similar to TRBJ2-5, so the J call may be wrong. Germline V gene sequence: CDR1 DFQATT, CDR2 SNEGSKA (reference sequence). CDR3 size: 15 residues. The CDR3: CSARDAVAGWETQYF. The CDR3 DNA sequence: TGCAGTGCTAGAGATGCGGTAGCGGGGTGGGAGACCCAGTACTTC.

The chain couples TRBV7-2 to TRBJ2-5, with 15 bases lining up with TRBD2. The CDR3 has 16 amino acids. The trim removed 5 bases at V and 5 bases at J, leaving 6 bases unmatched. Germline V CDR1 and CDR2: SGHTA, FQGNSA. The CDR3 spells CASSHWTSGGAETQYF. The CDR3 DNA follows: TGTGCCAGCAGCCATTGGACTAGCGGGGGGGCCGAGACCCAGTACTTC.

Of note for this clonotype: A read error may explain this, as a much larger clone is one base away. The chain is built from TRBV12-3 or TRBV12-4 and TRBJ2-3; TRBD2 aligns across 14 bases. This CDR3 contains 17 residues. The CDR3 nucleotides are TGTGCCAGCATCGCAGGACTAGCGGGAGGTAGTAGCGATACGGAGTATTTT. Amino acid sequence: CASIAGLAGGSSDTEYF.

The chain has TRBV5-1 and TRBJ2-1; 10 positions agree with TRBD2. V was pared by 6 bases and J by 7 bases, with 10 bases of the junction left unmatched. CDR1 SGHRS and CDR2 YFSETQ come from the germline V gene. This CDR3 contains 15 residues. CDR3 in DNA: TGCGCCAGCACTCATAGGCTAGCGGGAGTGAATGAGCAGTTCTTC. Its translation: CASTHRLAGVNEQFF.

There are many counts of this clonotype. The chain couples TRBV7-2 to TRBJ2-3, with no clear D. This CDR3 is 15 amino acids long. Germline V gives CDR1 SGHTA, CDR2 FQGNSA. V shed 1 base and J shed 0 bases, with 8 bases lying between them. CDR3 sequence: CASSLVPTSTDTQYF. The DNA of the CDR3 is TGTGCCAGCAGCTTAGTACCTACTAGCACAGATACGCAGTATTTT.

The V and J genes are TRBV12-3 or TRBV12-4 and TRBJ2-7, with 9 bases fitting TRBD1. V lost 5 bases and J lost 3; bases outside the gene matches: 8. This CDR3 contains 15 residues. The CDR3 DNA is TGTGCCAGCAGTACGGGGACAGGGCCACTCTACGAGCAGTACTTC. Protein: CASSTGTGPLYEQYF.

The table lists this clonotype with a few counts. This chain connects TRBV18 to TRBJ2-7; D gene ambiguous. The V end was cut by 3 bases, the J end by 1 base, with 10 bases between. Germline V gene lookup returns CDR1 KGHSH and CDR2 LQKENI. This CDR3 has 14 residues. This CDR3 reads CASSPPWKSYEQYF. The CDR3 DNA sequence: TGTGCCAGCTCACCGCCGTGGAAGTCCTACGAGCAGTACTTC.

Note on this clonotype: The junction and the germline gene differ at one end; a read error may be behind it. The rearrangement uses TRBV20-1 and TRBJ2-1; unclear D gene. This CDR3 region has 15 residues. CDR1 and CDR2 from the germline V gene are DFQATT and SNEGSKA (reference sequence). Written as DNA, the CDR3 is TGCAGTGCTAGAGCGGCTAGTTCAACAATCAATGAGCAGGTCTTC. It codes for CSARAASSTINEQVF.